The 21 T cell receptor beta chains listed next were all sequenced from one sample in a study of T cells in Graves' hyperthyroidism and ophthalmopathy. Amplified regions were TCR beta CDR3 sequences from RNA transcripts. A first-round RT-PCR of the TCR CDR3 used the HTBI primer set. TCRdb reprocessed the multiplex PCR reads via MiXCR and lists one record per CDR3 protein. The sample contains about 600,000 distinct CDR3 sequences, approximately 15% of which appear only once. Sequencing was carried out using blood. These receptors were obtained from a woman aged 40 to 49 with Graves' ophthalmopathy.

The V and J genes are TRBV2 and TRBJ1-5, with a possible D match to TRBD1 (5 bases). This CDR3 region has 14 residues. V gave up 9 bases and J gave up 9 bases, with 21 bases separating them. Germline V gene data show CDR1 as SNHLY and CDR2 as FYNNEI. The CDR3 DNA reads as TGTGCCAGTTCCTCCCAAGGGGTGCGTCCGCCCCAGCATTTT. As protein: CASSSQGVRPPQHF.

This chain uses TRBV7-9 with TRBJ1-2; D not resolved. Trimming shortened V by 6 bases and J by 8 bases, and 13 bases separated the two germline ends. Germline-derived CDR1 and CDR2 are SEHNR and FQNEAQ (reference sequence). The CDR3 spans 12 residues. In DNA form, the CDR3 reads TGTGCCAGCAGTCCTGGTCAGATCGGCTACACCTTC. Residues: CASSPGQIGYTF.

In regard to this clonotype: An end of the junction does not agree with germline; a read error may underlie this. V gene TRBV6-1 combines with J gene TRBJ2-7, with D maybe TRBD2 (6 bases). This CDR3 spans 17 amino acids. The germline CDR1 and CDR2 sequences are MNHNS and SASEGT. DNA of the CDR3: TGTGCCAGCACCTACTCCAAAACCGGGACTGATTCCTACGAGCAGCACTTC. It is translated as CASTYSKTGTDSYEQHF.

In this sample, this clonotype turned up many times. The chain links TRBV7-3 to TRBJ2-7; D remains unclear. This CDR3 spans 12 amino acids. The V end was cut by 6 bases, the J end by 3 bases, with 9 bases between. The germline V gene has CDR1 SGHTA and CDR2 FQGTGA. CDR3 protein: CASSPDGYEQYF. CDR3 nucleotides: TGTGCCAGCAGTCCGGACGGCTACGAGCAGTACTTC.

The chain is built from TRBV30 and TRBJ1-6; D may be TRBD1 (5 bases). The V end lost 7 bases, the J end lost 14 bases, and 21 bases lay between the germline ends. Germline V gene sequence: CDR1 GTSNPN, CDR2 SVGIG (reference sequence). The CDR3 is 13 amino acids. The chain's CDR3 is CASTSGPRGTLHF. CDR3 coding DNA: TGTGCCTCGACCTCGGGCCCGCGGGGCACCCTCCACTTT.

This clonotype was observed a few times. V usage is TRBV5-4 and J usage is TRBJ2-3, with D unresolved. The CDR3 loop spans 16 amino acids. Germline-derived CDR1 and CDR2 are SGHNT and YYREEE (reference sequence). Trimming cost V 4 bases and J 1 base, with 16 bases left between them. This CDR3 is CASSPEPTEGTDTQYF. The CDR3 DNA reads as TGTGCCAGCAGCCCTGAACCGACGGAAGGCACAGATACGCAGTATTTT.

In its sample, this clonotype was seen a few times. The V gene is TRBV7-9, the J gene TRBJ1-1; perhaps TRBD1 as D (6 bases). V lost 7 bases to trimming and J lost 3 bases, with 18 bases between them. The CDR3 is 15 residues long. Per germline, CDR1 SEHNR and CDR2 FQNEAQ (reference sequence). CDR3 residues: CASTPLQGRHTEAFF. As DNA, the CDR3 is TGTGCCAGCACCCCTCTACAGGGTAGGCACACTGAAGCTTTCTTT.

Many counts were recorded for this clonotype. The gene calls are TRBV11-3 and TRBJ2-3; TRBD2 is a possible D gene (5 bases). Germline V gene data show CDR1 as SGHNT and CDR2 as YENEEA. Trimming removed 5 bases at V and 0 bases at J, with 12 bases between. The CDR3 runs 15 residues. CDR3 DNA: TGTGCCAGCAGCCGCGGACTGGCTAGCACAGATACGCAGTATTTT. This translates into CASSRGLASTDTQYF.

As concerns this clonotype: This could be a read error, since a much larger clone is one nucleotide away. A read error is likely, as this CDR3 ends without the conserved phenylalanine or tryptophan. The rearrangement joins TRBV20-1 to TRBJ2-1; TRBD1 agrees at 11 bases. With V trimmed by 1 base and J by 7 bases, 9 bases remained unmatched. The CDR3 length is 16 residues. Looked up from germline, CDR1 is DFQATT and CDR2 is SNEGSKA (reference sequence). Here the CDR3 reads CSARGGGQGARNEQFL. DNA for the CDR3: TGCAGTGCTAGAGGTGGCGGACAGGGGGCGCGGAATGAGCAGTTCTTA.

V gene TRBV19 combines with J gene TRBJ1-5; the match to TRBD1 covers 7 bases. The CDR3 extends over 14 amino acids. Germline V gene data show CDR1 as LNHDA and CDR2 as SQIVND (reference sequence). V lost 7 bases, J lost 2 bases, and 5 bases stayed unmatched. This chain's CDR3 is CASNTGQGNQPQHF. CDR3 DNA sequence: TGTGCCAGTAATACAGGACAGGGCAATCAGCCCCAGCATTTT.

J is TRBJ1-1 and V is TRBV12-3 or TRBV12-4; 7 nucleotides match TRBD1. After removal of 10 bases from V and 1 base from J, the junction contained 12 bases not matched to a gene. CDR3 size: 15 residues. The CDR3 is CANIPLDRPNTEAFF. In nucleotides, the CDR3 is TGTGCCAACATTCCCCTGGACAGGCCGAACACTGAAGCTTTCTTT.

The chain links TRBV9 to TRBJ1-2, with 9 bases matching TRBD1. The ends lost 6 bases at V and 8 bases at J; junction bases unmatched: 11. The CDR3 has 14 residues. Germline V gene data show CDR1 as SGDLS and CDR2 as YYNGEE. The CDR3 bases are TGTGCCAGCAAAAGGCTACAGGGGGCTGGCGGCTACACCTTC. This encodes CASKRLQGAGGYTF.

This clonotype was seen at least ten times. The J gene is TRBJ2-5, the V gene TRBV6-2 or TRBV6-3; D remains unclear. The CDR3 is made up of 13 amino acids. The V end lost 5 bases, the J end lost 2 bases, and 9 bases lay between the germline ends. Per the germline V gene, CDR1 is MNHEY and CDR2 is SVGEGT. For the CDR3, the DNA is TGTGCCAGCAGTGCTGCTGAGCAAGAGACCCAGTACTTC. Its translation is CASSAAEQETQYF.

This clonotype was seen a few times. This chain uses TRBV2 with TRBJ2-5, with D perhaps matching TRBD1 or TRBD2 (7 bases each). CDR3 size: 14 residues. Germline V gene lookup returns CDR1 SNHLY and CDR2 FYNNEI. Trimming cost V 6 bases and J 3 bases, with 14 bases left between them. The chain's CDR3 is CASRHRGGEETQYF. In DNA, the CDR3 is TGTGCCAGCAGGCACAGGGGAGGGGAAGAGACCCAGTACTTC.

This clonotype showed up many times. This chain joins TRBV7-8 and TRBJ2-3, with 7 nucleotides matching TRBD2. The V segment lost 1 base and the J segment 7 bases; nucleotides outside the gene matches: 11. Germline CDR1 is SGHVS and CDR2 is FQNEAQ. The CDR3 consists of 16 residues. Here the CDR3 DNA reads TGTGCCAGCAGCTTAGGGGCTAGCGGACCACAAAATACGCAGTATTTT. Protein: CASSLGASGPQNTQYF.

The chain recombines TRBV30 with TRBJ1-5; D uncertain. Germline V gives CDR1 GTSNPN, CDR2 SVGIG (reference sequence). The CDR3 contains 13 residues. Trimming cost V 2 bases and J 4 bases, with 9 bases left between them. For the CDR3, the DNA is TGTGCCTGGAGTAGGAGTGAGAATCAGCCCCAGCATTTT. Its translation is CAWSRSENQPQHF.

This clonotype was found a few times. The chain has TRBV19 and TRBJ2-1; 9 positions match TRBD1. Trimming took 5 bases from V and 11 from J; bases not matched to a gene: 10. The CDR3 extends over 14 amino acids. Per the germline V gene, CDR1 is LNHDA and CDR2 is SQIVND (reference sequence). Here the CDR3 reads CASSQGQGTMQQFF. CDR3 sequence (DNA): TGTGCCAGTAGTCAGGGACAGGGAACAATGCAGCAGTTCTTC.

The table lists this clonotype with many counts. The rearrangement uses TRBV18 and TRBJ2-7, with unresolved D. The V end lost 6 bases, the J end lost 2 bases, and 17 bases lay between the germline ends. The CDR3 is 15 residues long. Germline CDR1 reads KGHSH; CDR2 reads LQKENI. CDR3 loop: CASSAPDGNAYEQYF. The CDR3 region has the DNA TGTGCCAGCTCCGCCCCAGACGGAAACGCCTACGAGCAGTACTTC.

V and J are TRBV5-1 and TRBJ1-4, with D uncertain. Trimming removed 3 bases at V and 8 bases at J, with 17 bases between. This CDR3 is 15 amino acids long. CDR1 is SGHRS and CDR2 is YFSETQ in the germline V gene. CDR3 in amino acids: CASSSTGVRREKLFF. DNA for the CDR3: TGCGCCAGCAGCTCGACCGGGGTCCGGAGGGAAAAACTGTTTTTT.

This clonotype came up many times. The genes are TRBV28 and TRBJ2-7, with D hard to call. Germline loops: CDR1 MDHEN, CDR2 SYDVKM. V lost 10 bases and J 0 bases, leaving 10 bases between the germline ends. This CDR3 has 12 amino acids. The chain's CDR3 is CATTASSYEQYF. CDR3 coding DNA: TGTGCCACTACAGCGAGCTCCTACGAGCAGTACTTC.

CDR3 sequence reads: CSASLGTGSSYEQYF. The CDR3 DNA sequence: TGCAGTGCTAGCCTTGGGACAGGGTCTTCCTACGAGCAGTACTTC. The chain recombines TRBV20-1 with TRBJ2-7; 9 bases match TRBD1. The CDR3 totals 15 residues. Germline V gives CDR1 DFQATT, CDR2 SNEGSKA (reference sequence). The V and J ends lost 3 bases and 1 base, in that order; junction bases with no gene match: 7.